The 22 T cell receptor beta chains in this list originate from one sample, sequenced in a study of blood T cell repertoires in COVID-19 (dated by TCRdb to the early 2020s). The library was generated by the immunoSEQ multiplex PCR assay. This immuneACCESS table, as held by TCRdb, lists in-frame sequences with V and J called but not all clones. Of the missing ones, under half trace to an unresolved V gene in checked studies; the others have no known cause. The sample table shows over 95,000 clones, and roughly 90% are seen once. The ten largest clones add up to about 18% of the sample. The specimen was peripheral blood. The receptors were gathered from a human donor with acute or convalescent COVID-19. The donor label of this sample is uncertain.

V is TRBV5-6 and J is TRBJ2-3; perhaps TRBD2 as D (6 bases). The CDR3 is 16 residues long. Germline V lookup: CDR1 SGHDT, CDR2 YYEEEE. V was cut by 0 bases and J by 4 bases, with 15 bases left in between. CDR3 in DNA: TGTGCCAGCAGCTTGGAATACCGTAGCGGATCAGATACGCAGTATTTT. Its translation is CASSLEYRSGSDTQYF.

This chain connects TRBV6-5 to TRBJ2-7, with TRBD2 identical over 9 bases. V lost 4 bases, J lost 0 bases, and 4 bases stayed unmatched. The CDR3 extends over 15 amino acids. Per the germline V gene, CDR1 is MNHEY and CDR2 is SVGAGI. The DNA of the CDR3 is TGTGCCAGCAGTTCGGAGACTAGCGGCTCCTACGAGCAGTACTTC. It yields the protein CASSSETSGSYEQYF.

The CDR3 reads CAISETPSGGSTDTQYF. The CDR3 DNA sequence: TGTGCCATCAGTGAAACCCCTAGCGGGGGGAGCACAGATACGCAGTATTTT. The chain carries TRBV10-3 and TRBJ2-3, with 11 nucleotides matching TRBD2. V shed 3 bases, J shed 0 bases, and the junction held 5 bases outside the gene matches. The CDR3 sequence is 17 residues long. CDR1 and CDR2 (germline): ENHRY, SYGVKD.

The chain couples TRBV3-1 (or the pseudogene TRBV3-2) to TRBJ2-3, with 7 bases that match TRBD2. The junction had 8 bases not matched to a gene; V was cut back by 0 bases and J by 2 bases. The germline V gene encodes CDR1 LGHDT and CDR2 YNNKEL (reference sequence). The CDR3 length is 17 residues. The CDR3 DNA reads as TGTGCCAGCAGCCAAGAGTACCCAGCGGGGTCCACAGATACGCAGTATTTT. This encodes CASSQEYPAGSTDTQYF.

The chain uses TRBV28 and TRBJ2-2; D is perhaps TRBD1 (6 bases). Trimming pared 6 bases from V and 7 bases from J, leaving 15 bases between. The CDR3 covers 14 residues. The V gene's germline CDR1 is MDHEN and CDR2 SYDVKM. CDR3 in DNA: TGTGCCAGCAGACCTACAGGGTTGGGCGGGGAGCTGTTTTTT. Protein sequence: CASRPTGLGGELFF.

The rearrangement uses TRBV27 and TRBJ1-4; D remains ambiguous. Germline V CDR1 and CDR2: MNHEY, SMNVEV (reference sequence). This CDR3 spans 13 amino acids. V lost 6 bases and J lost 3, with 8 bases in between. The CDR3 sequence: CASSELANEKLFF. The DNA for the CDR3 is TGTGCCAGCAGCGAGTTAGCTAATGAAAAACTGTTTTTT.

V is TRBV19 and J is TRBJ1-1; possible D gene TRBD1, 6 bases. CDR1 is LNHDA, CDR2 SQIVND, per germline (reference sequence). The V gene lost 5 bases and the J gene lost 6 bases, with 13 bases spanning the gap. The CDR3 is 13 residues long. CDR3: CASSHRQVSEAFF. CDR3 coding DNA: TGTGCCAGTAGTCATAGACAGGTCTCTGAAGCTTTCTTT.

The CDR3 loop is CASSQTGGVAETQYF. The DNA for the CDR3 is TGTGCCAGCAGCCAAACAGGGGGGGTGGCGGAGACCCAGTACTTC. The chain is built from TRBV4-2 and TRBJ2-5; weak D call: TRBD1 (8 bases). From germline, CDR1 is LGHNA and CDR2 YNFKEQ. Trimming removed 2 bases from V and 5 bases from J, with 15 bases in between. The CDR3 sequence is 15 residues long.

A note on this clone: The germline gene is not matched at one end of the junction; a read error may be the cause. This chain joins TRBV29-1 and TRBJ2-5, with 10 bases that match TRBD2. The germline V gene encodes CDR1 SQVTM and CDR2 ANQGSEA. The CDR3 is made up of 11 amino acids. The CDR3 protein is CLAGEKETQYF. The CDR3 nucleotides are TGTCTAGCGGGGGAAAAAGAGACCCAGTACTTC. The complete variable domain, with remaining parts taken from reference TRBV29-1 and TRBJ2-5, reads SAVISQKPSRDICQRGTSLTIQCQVDSQVTMMFWYRQQPGQSLTLIATANQGSEATYESGFVIDKFPISRPNLTFSTLTVSNMSPEDSSIYLCLAGEKETQYFGPGTRLLVL.

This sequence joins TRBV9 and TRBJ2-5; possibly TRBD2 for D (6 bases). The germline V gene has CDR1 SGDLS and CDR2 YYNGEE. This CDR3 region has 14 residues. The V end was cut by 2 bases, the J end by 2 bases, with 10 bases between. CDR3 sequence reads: CASSVSGTQETQYF. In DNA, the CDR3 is TGTGCCAGCAGCGTTAGCGGTACTCAAGAGACCCAGTACTTC.

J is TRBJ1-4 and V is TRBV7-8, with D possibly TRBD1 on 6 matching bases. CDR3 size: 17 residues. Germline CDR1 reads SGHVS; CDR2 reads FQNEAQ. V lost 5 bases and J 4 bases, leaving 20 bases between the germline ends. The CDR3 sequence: CASSPPARGAGNEKLFF. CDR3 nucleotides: TGTGCCAGCAGCCCCCCTGCTCGGGGGGCAGGTAATGAAAAACTGTTTTTT.

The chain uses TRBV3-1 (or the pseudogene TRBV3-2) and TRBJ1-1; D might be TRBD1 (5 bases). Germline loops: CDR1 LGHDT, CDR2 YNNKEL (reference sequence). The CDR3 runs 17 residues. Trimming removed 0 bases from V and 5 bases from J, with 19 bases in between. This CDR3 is CASSQDRFGRGWTEAFF. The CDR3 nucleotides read TGTGCCAGCAGCCAAGATCGATTCGGGAGGGGATGGACTGAAGCTTTCTTT.

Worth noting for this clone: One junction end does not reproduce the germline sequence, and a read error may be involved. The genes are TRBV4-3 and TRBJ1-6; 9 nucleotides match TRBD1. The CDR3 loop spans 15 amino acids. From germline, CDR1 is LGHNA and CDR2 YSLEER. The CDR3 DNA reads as TGCGCCAGCAGCCAAGAGGGGACAGGGAATTTACCCCTCCACTTT. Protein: CASSQEGTGNLPLHF.

This chain's CDR3 is CASSYSGRAHEQFF. The DNA for the CDR3 is TGTGCCAGCAGCTATAGCGGGAGGGCTCATGAGCAGTTCTTC. The V and J genes are TRBV7-9 and TRBJ2-1, with TRBD2 matching 11 bases. V shed 4 bases, J shed 8 bases, and the junction held 4 bases outside the gene matches. CDR3 length equals 14 residues. Germline CDR1 reads SEHNR; CDR2 reads FQNEAQ (reference sequence).

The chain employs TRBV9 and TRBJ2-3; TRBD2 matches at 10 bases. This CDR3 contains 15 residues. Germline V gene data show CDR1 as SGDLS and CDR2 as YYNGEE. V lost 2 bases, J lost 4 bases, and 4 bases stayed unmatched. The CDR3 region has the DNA TGTGCCAGCAGCGTCAGCGGGGGGGTTTCAGATACGCAGTATTTT. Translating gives CASSVSGGVSDTQYF.

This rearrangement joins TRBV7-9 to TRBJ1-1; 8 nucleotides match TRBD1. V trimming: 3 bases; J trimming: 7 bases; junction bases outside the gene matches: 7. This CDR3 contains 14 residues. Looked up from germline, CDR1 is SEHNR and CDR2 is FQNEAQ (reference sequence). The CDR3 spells CASSFAGQGFEAFF. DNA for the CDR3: TGTGCCAGCAGCTTCGCCGGACAGGGCTTTGAAGCTTTCTTT. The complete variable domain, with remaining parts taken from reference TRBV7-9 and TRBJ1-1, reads DTGVSQNPRHKITKRGQNVTFRCDPISEHNRLYWYRQTLGQGPEFLTYFQNEAQLEKSRLLSDRFSAERPKGSFSTLEIQRTEQGDSAMYLCASSFAGQGFEAFFGQGTRLTVV.

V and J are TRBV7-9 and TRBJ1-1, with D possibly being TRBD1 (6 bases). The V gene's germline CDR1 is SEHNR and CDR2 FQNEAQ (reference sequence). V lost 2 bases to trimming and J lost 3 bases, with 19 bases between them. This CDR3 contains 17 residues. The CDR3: CASSLPGWRGGDTEAFF. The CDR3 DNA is TGTGCCAGCAGCTTACCCGGGTGGAGGGGGGGAGACACTGAAGCTTTCTTT.

The CDR3 sequence is CASSLDGQGNEQFF. CDR3 coding DNA: TGTGCCAGCAGCTTAGACGGTCAGGGAAATGAGCAGTTCTTC. The genes are TRBV7-2 and TRBJ2-1; a possible D gene is TRBD1 (5 bases). The CDR3 runs 14 residues. Trimming cost V 1 base and J 7 bases, with 11 bases left between them. CDR1 and CDR2 from the germline V gene are SGHTA and FQGNSA.

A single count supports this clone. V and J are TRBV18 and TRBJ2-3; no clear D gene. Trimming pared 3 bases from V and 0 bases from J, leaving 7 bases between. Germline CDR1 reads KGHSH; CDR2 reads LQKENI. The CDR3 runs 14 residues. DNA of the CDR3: TGTGCCAGCTCACCGCGACAAAGCACAGATACGCAGTATTTT. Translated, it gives CASSPRQSTDTQYF.

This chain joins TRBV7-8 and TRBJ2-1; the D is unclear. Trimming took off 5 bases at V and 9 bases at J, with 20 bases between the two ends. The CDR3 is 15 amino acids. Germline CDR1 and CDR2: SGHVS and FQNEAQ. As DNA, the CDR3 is TGTGCCAGCAGCACCCCGACTCGGATATTTGGTGAGCAGTTCTTC. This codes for CASSTPTRIFGEQFF.

CDR3 bases: TGTGCCAGCAGGTCCGGGACATGGGTCGTGGGCTACACCTTC. Translating it yields CASRSGTWVVGYTF. The chain has TRBV28 and TRBJ1-2; D is possibly TRBD1 (6 bases). V was trimmed by 6 bases and J by 8 bases, leaving 19 bases between them. CDR1 is MDHEN, CDR2 SYDVKM, per germline. The CDR3 sequence is 14 residues long.

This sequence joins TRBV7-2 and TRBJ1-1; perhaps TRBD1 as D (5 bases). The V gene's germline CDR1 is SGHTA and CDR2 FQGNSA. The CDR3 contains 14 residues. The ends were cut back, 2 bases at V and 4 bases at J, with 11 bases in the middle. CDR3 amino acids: CASSLTPQGTEAFF. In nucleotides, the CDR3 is TGTGCCAGCAGCTTAACCCCGCAGGGCACTGAAGCTTTCTTT.